One and the same sample provided the 26 T cell receptor beta chains below, sequenced in a study of read filtering for tumor transcriptome and immune sequencing. This library used about 360 ng RNA and molecular barcoded adaptors spanning alpha/delta and beta/gamma chains. TCRdb recomputed calls from the reads with MiXCR, one row per CDR3 protein. The data show roughly 67,000 distinct CDR3 sequences, with around 19% seen just once and roughly 11% held by the top ten. The specimen sequenced was a population of CD138-negative cells sorted from bone marrow. These TCRs come from a donor at least 40 years old with multiple myeloma.

This clonotype was seen ten or more times. This chain uses TRBV20-1 with TRBJ1-5, with D unclear. The CDR3 loop spans 12 amino acids. CDR1 DFQATT and CDR2 SNEGSKA come from the germline V gene (reference sequence). V dropped 6 bases and J dropped 5 bases, with 11 bases sitting between them. The CDR3 spells CSANVGDQPQHF. The DNA for the CDR3 is TGCAGTGCGAACGTGGGTGATCAGCCCCAGCATTTT.

There are many counts of this clonotype. This chain connects TRBV5-1 to TRBJ2-7, with 7 positions matching TRBD1. Germline-derived CDR1 and CDR2 are SGHRS and YFSETQ. V lost 7 bases, J lost 3 bases, and 7 bases stayed unmatched. The CDR3 has 13 amino acids. CDR3 loop: CASRQGQFYEQYF. In nucleotides, the CDR3 is TGCGCCAGCCGTCAGGGACAGTTCTACGAGCAGTACTTC.

The V call is TRBV20-1, the J call TRBJ2-1; possibly TRBD1 or TRBD2 for D (5 bases each). This CDR3 is built from 14 residues. V was trimmed by 3 bases and J by 6 bases, leaving 15 bases between them. Germline V gene lookup returns CDR1 DFQATT and CDR2 SNEGSKA (reference sequence). Here the CDR3 DNA reads TGCAGTGCTAGTCAGGGAATCGAGGGCAATGAGCAGTTCTTC. Translation: CSASQGIEGNEQFF.

Ten or more counts support this clonotype. This sequence joins TRBV29-1 and TRBJ2-5; D possibly uses TRBD1 or TRBD2 (7 bases each). The germline V and J ends were trimmed by 1 base and 4 bases, with 13 bases remaining between them. The CDR3 runs 14 residues. The germline V gene encodes CDR1 SQVTM and CDR2 ANQGSEA. CDR3 sequence (DNA): TGCAGCGTTGAAGTCGCAGGGGGGGGAGAGACCCAGTACTTC. Translation gives CSVEVAGGGETQYF.

This clonotype has only a few counts. The chain has TRBV11-2 and TRBJ2-5, with TRBD2 matching 9 bases. Trimming at V came to 0 bases and at J to 5 bases, leaving 4 bases not matched to a gene. Per germline, CDR1 SGHAT and CDR2 FQNNGV. The CDR3 has 15 residues. In DNA, the CDR3 is TGTGCCAGCAGCTTAGATAGCGGGAGTGGTGAGACCCAGTACTTC. Residues: CASSLDSGSGETQYF.

This clonotype was found a few times. This sequence joins TRBV6-1 and TRBJ1-1; no definite D call. Germline CDR1 reads MNHNS; CDR2 reads SASEGT. CDR3 length equals 13 residues. V lost 2 bases and J lost 7, with 11 bases in between. The CDR3 DNA is TGTGCCAGCAGTGAAAGGCAGTTGGGTGAAGCTTTCTTT. Amino acid sequence: CASSERQLGEAFF.

This clonotype was counted many times. This chain links TRBV5-1 with TRBJ2-1, with a tentative D call TRBD1 (6 bases). The CDR3 is made up of 12 amino acids. Trimming removed 3 bases from V and 8 bases from J, with 9 bases in between. In germline, CDR1 is SGHRS, CDR2 YFSETQ. The CDR3 protein is CASSWYRDEQFF. The CDR3, as DNA: TGCGCCAGCAGCTGGTACAGGGATGAGCAGTTCTTC. The variable domain in full, with the rest retrieved from reference TRBV5-1 and TRBJ2-1, is KAGVTQTPRYLIKTRGQQVTLSCSPISGHRSVSWYQQTPGQGLQFLFEYFSETQRNKGNFPGRFSGRQFSNSRSEMNVSTLELGDSALYLCASSWYRDEQFFGPGTRLTVL.

This clonotype showed up many times. This chain uses TRBV4-2 with TRBJ1-1; 7 positions match TRBD1. Germline V gene sequence: CDR1 LGHNA, CDR2 YNFKEQ. V dropped 4 bases and J dropped 0; count of bases not matched to a gene: 8. The CDR3 sequence is 16 residues long. The CDR3 DNA reads as TGTGCCAGCAGCCCGGATCCGGGACAGATGAACACTGAAGCTTTCTTT. It specifies CASSPDPGQMNTEAFF.

This clonotype was observed at least ten times. This chain uses TRBV28 with TRBJ1-1; TRBD1 might be the D (5 bases). There are 14 residues in the CDR3. Germline V lookup: CDR1 MDHEN, CDR2 SYDVKM. The V and J ends lost 3 bases and 3 bases respectively, with 11 bases between them. The CDR3 spells CASSFAGLDTEAFF. The CDR3 DNA reads TGTGCCAGCAGTTTCGCGGGGCTGGACACTGAAGCTTTCTTT.

V usage is TRBV11-2 and J usage is TRBJ2-7, with unresolved D. Germline V gene lookup returns CDR1 SGHAT and CDR2 FQNNGV. Trimming stripped 0 bases from V and 5 bases from J, with 14 bases between. This CDR3 has 15 residues. CDR3 nucleotide sequence: TGTGCCAGCAGCTTAGATCTGGGTTTCTTCCACGAGCAGTACTTC. It specifies CASSLDLGFFHEQYF.

Points on this clonotype: Here the CDR3 omits its conserved ending phenylalanine or tryptophan, so a read error is the likely source. This chain uses TRBV20-1 with TRBJ2-5; D not resolved. V lost 5 bases and J lost 2, with 12 bases in between. CDR1 and CDR2 (germline): DFQATT, SNEGSKA (reference sequence). The CDR3 consists of 13 residues. Here the CDR3 DNA reads TGCAGTGCTGAGGACGGATTTCAAGAGACCCAGTACCTC. It yields the protein CSAEDGFQETQYL.

This clonotype was seen only a few times. The V gene is TRBV18, the J gene TRBJ1-5; D is unclear. V lost 1 base, J lost 1 base, and 5 bases lay in between. The CDR3 covers 14 residues. CDR1 is KGHSH and CDR2 is LQKENI in the germline V gene. CDR3 amino acids: CASSPQESNQPQHF. The CDR3 nucleotides are TGTGCCAGCTCACCACAAGAGAGCAATCAGCCCCAGCATTTT.

This clonotype qualifies as medium-sized (0.01 to 0.1%). The rearrangement uses TRBV18 and TRBJ2-1; the D is unclear. V gave up 4 bases and J gave up 8 bases, with 9 bases separating them. The CDR3 is 12 residues long. CDR1 and CDR2 (germline): KGHSH, LQKENI. Here the CDR3 reads CASSQGFDEQFF. The CDR3 DNA follows: TGTGCCAGCTCACAGGGTTTCGATGAGCAGTTCTTC.

This clonotype was seen ten or more times. The J gene is TRBJ2-7, the V gene TRBV5-1; 10 nucleotides match TRBD1. The germline V gene has CDR1 SGHRS and CDR2 YFSETQ. CDR3 size: 15 residues. V trimming: 4 bases; J trimming: 5 bases; junction bases outside the gene matches: 9. The CDR3 bases are TGCGCCAGCAGCAGAGGGACAGGGGCCACCCACGAGCAGTACTTC. Its translation is CASSRGTGATHEQYF.

The sample holds a few counts of this clonotype. Since a much larger clone is just one base distant, this may be a read error. J is TRBJ1-6 and V is TRBV28; D remains ambiguous. The CDR3 runs 16 residues. Germline-derived CDR1 and CDR2 are MDHEN and SYDVKM. The CDR3 loop reads CASRMRLSSYNSPFHF. CDR3 bases: TGTGCCAGCAGAATGCGACTTAGTAGTTACAATTCACCCTTCCACTTT.

This clonotype was seen only once. A read error may explain this, as a much larger clone is one base away. The V call is TRBV21-1, the J call TRBJ2-5; the table calls TRBD2, which could not be checked here. TRBV21-1 constitutes a pseudogene. This CDR3 has 19 residues. The CDR3 here is CASSELVAGGPWGQETQYF. The DNA for the CDR3 is TGTGCCAGCAGCGAGTTGGTAGCGGGAGGGCCATGGGGACAAGAGACCCAGTACTTC.

At least ten counts were recorded for this clonotype. The rearrangement links TRBV29-1 to TRBJ2-2, with 8 bases that match TRBD1. The CDR3 loop spans 12 amino acids. V shed 5 bases, J shed 5 bases, and the junction held 1 base outside the gene matches. Germline CDR1 is SQVTM and CDR2 is ANQGSEA. In DNA, the CDR3 is TGCAGCGTTACAGGGGGTACCGGGGAGCTGTTTTTT. Protein product: CSVTGGTGELFF.

In this sample, this clonotype turned up many times. The CDR3 DNA sequence: TGTGCCAGCAGCCTAACGGTTTCACACAATCAGCCCCAGCATTTT. Translating gives CASSLTVSHNQPQHF. The chain couples TRBV6-5 to TRBJ1-5; D ambiguous. Germline lookup yields CDR1 MNHEY and CDR2 SVGAGI. The CDR3 loop spans 15 amino acids. The V gene lost 6 bases and the J gene lost 3 bases, with 15 bases spanning the gap.

Regarding this clonotype: A read error likely explains this, since a far larger clone differs by one base. The chain employs TRBV10-3 and TRBJ2-1; D gene ambiguous. The length of the CDR3 is 13 residues. Germline loops: CDR1 ENHRY, CDR2 SYGVKD. The CDR3 is CASSETLLGEQLF. The CDR3 DNA is TGCGCCAGCAGTGAGACATTGCTCGGTGAGCAGCTCTTC.

This clonotype was counted ten times or more. The V and J genes are TRBV7-2 and TRBJ2-3, with a possible D match to TRBD2 (6 bases). CDR1 SGHTA and CDR2 FQGNSA come from the germline V gene. The CDR3 is made up of 14 amino acids. Between the trimmed V and J ends, which lost 1 base and 6 bases, there was a span of 11 bases. CDR3 in DNA: TGTGCCAGCAGCTTAGACCAGCGGGCCGATACGCAGTATTTT. Translating gives CASSLDQRADTQYF.

This clonotype was observed many times. This sequence joins TRBV5-1 and TRBJ2-1; D ambiguous. Germline assignment: CDR1 SGHRS and CDR2 YFSETQ. The CDR3 spans 11 residues. With 4 bases removed from V and 5 bases from J, the gap between germline ends came to 4 bases. The CDR3 region is CASSINNEQFF. The CDR3, as DNA: TGCGCCAGCAGCATCAACAATGAGCAGTTCTTC.

At least ten counts were recorded for this clonotype. This chain uses TRBV20-1 with TRBJ2-5, with D uncertain. Trimming removed 6 bases at V and 3 bases at J, with 11 bases between. This CDR3 is built from 12 residues. Germline loops: CDR1 DFQATT, CDR2 SNEGSKA (reference sequence). CDR3 DNA sequence: TGCAGTGCATCAGCCTCTAAAGAGACCCAGTACTTC. Its translation is CSASASKETQYF.

This chain links TRBV5-1 with TRBJ2-5, with TRBD2 matching over 7 bases. V shed 0 bases and J 1 base; nucleotides not matched to a gene: 12. The CDR3 loop spans 18 amino acids. Germline V CDR1 and CDR2: SGHRS, YFSETQ. The CDR3 DNA sequence: TGCGCCAGCAGCTTGGACTTTGGATTCGGCGGGGGCCAAGAGACCCAGTACTTC. Amino acid sequence: CASSLDFGFGGGQETQYF.

The table lists this clonotype with many counts. This rearrangement joins TRBV27 to TRBJ2-5, with D possibly matching TRBD2 (6 bases). Per the germline V gene, CDR1 is MNHEY and CDR2 is SMNVEV (reference sequence). V lost 2 bases, J lost 2 bases, and 9 bases lay in between. The CDR3 loop spans 14 amino acids. The DNA for the CDR3 is TGTGCCAGCAGTTTAGTAGCGGATCAAGAGACCCAGTACTTC. It specifies CASSLVADQETQYF.

This clonotype has ten or more counts. This sequence joins TRBV3-1 and TRBJ1-6; D unresolved. The CDR3 sequence is 13 residues long. Per the germline V gene, CDR1 is LGHDT and CDR2 is YNNKEL (reference sequence). Trimming shortened V by 2 bases and J by 10 bases, and 9 bases separated the two germline ends. Written as DNA, the CDR3 is TGTGCCAGCAGCCAACGGACCTTCTCACCCCTCCACTTT. Translated: CASSQRTFSPLHF.

This clonotype was counted ten times or more. V gene TRBV20-1 combines with J gene TRBJ2-5; D might be TRBD1 (5 bases). Trimming shortened V by 5 bases and J by 8 bases, and 21 bases separated the two germline ends. Germline values: CDR1 DFQATT, CDR2 SNEGSKA (reference sequence). This CDR3 spans 14 amino acids. DNA of the CDR3: TGCAGTGCTGGCGAAGGGGCGCGTACTCCAACCCAGTACTTC. This gives the protein CSAGEGARTPTQYF.